These T cell receptor beta chains were read from a single sample in a study of cytomegalovirus exposure and HLA in healthy donors. Sequencing used immunoSEQ multiplex PCR; TCRdb keeps in-frame clones, though not all of them. The repertoire holds roughly 150,000 clones, with 85% to 90% as singletons. The specimen was PBMCs. The receptors come from a man in his late teens or twenties in good health and CMV-seropositive. CDR3s include the opening cysteine and the closing phenylalanine or tryptophan. The order of the fields is J gene, V gene, clone size, D gene, CDR3 protein, CDR3 DNA. A D gene is named only where the DNA matches it firmly. For some rows the clone size is stated as once, few or many, or as a class when expanded; others skip it.

TRBJ1-1 | TRBV6-5 | once | NA | CASSYLSRNTEAFF | TGTGCCAGCAGTTACCTTTCTAGGAACACTGAAGCTTTCTTT
TRBJ2-7 | TRBV14 | NA | NA | CASSLNRVGDEQYF | TGTGCCAGCAGCCTAAACAGGGTAGGGGACGAGCAGTACTTC
TRBJ2-7 | TRBV4-1 | NA | NA | CASSQSTGIYSYEQYF | TGCGCCAGCAGCCAATCAACAGGGATTTACTCCTACGAGCAGTACTTC
TRBJ2-1 | TRBV4-2 | NA | NA | CASSQERSGPYNEQFF | TGTGCCAGCAGCCAAGAACGGAGCGGGCCTTACAATGAGCAGTTCTTC
TRBJ2-3 | TRBV11-1 | NA | TRBD2 | CASSNVAGNTDTQYF | TGTGCCAGCAGCAACGTAGCGGGCAACACAGATACGCAGTATTTT
TRBJ2-7 | TRBV30 | once | NA | CAWSVGGSYEQYF | TGTGCCTGGAGTGTAGGGGGCTCCTACGAGCAGTACTTC
TRBJ1-1 | TRBV7-9 | NA | NA | CASSLEGGGATEAFF | TGTGCCAGCAGCCTCGAGGGAGGGGGGGCAACTGAAGCTTTCTTT
TRBJ2-5 | TRBV5-4 | NA | TRBD2 | CASSLLAGGWGQETQYF | TGTGCCAGCAGCTTACTAGCGGGAGGGTGGGGCCAAGAGACCCAGTACTTC
TRBJ1-2 | TRBV28 | NA | NA | CASSIDRLSGYTF | TGTGCCAGCAGTATCGACAGGCTCTCGGGCTACACCTTC
TRBJ2-7 | TRBV19 | NA | TRBD1 | CASSRATGRIHEQYF | TGTGCCAGTAGTAGGGCGACAGGGCGGATCCACGAGCAGTACTTC
TRBJ2-5 | TRBV5-3 | NA | TRBD2 | CARSLGLRLAGVGEQETQYF | TGTGCCAGAAGCTTGGGTCTGCGACTAGCGGGAGTCGGGGAACAAGAGACCCAGTACTTC
TRBJ1-5 | TRBV10-3 | once | NA | CAATGDSNQPQHF | TGTGCCGCCACGGGGGACAGCAATCAGCCCCAGCATTTT
TRBJ2-1 | TRBV5-4 | NA | TRBD2 | CASSSSGAAYNEQFF | TGTGCCAGCAGCAGTAGCGGGGCAGCCTACAATGAGCAGTTCTTC
TRBJ2-2 | TRBV4-2 | NA | NA | CASSPYVAGGTGELFF | TGTGCCAGCAGCCCTTACGTCGCGGGCGGCACCGGGGAGCTGTTTTTT
TRBJ2-2 | TRBV4-1 | NA | TRBD2 | CASSQVSSGTNTGELFF | TGCGCCAGCAGCCAAGTCTCTAGCGGGACGAACACCGGGGAGCTGTTTTTT
TRBJ2-2 | TRBV21-1 | NA | NA | CASSQGGGNTGELFF | TGTGCCAGCAGCCAAGGAGGCGGGAACACCGGGGAGCTGTTTTTT
TRBJ1-1 | TRBV7-6 | NA | NA | CASSQQVSGTEAFF | TGTGCCAGCAGCCAACAGGTTTCAGGAACTGAAGCTTTCTTT
TRBJ2-1 | TRBV1 | NA | NA | CTSSPISGEGLHEQFF | TGCACCAGCAGCCCTATATCCGGGGAGGGGCTCCATGAGCAGTTCTTC
TRBJ2-7 | TRBV15 | NA | TRBD2 | CATSRVLGTSGGSYEQYF | TGTGCCACCAGCAGAGTATTAGGGACTAGCGGGGGCTCCTACGAGCAGTACTTC
TRBJ2-7 | TRBV29-1 | once | TRBD2 | CSVRAGLAGGAFSYEQYF | TGCAGCGTGAGGGCGGGACTAGCGGGAGGCGCCTTTTCCTACGAGCAGTACTTC
TRBJ2-1 | TRBV27 | NA | TRBD2 | CASSLVAGSSYNEQFF | TGTGCCAGCAGTTTAGTAGCGGGATCTTCCTACAATGAGCAGTTCTTC
TRBJ1-5 | TRBV28 | NA | NA | CASSFTRDQPQHF | TGTGCCAGCAGTTTTACCCGCGATCAGCCCCAGCATTTT